This entry features one T cell receptor (beta chain) sequence. What it binds is unknown. These data are taken from a study of graft-versus-host responses after intestinal transplantation. Findings and caveats of the study: GvH clonotypes were identified within recipient marrow, with a subset emerging first in ileum or blood.

Per the germline V gene, CDR1 is MNHNY and CDR2 is SVGAGI (reference sequence). CDR3 length: 11 residues. The ends were cut back, 11 bases at V and 7 bases at J, with 14 bases in the middle. Produced via immunoSEQ multiplex PCR; TCRdb's table is partial and in-frame only. The sample consists of 90,000 to 150,000 clones, about 95% of them appearing once. The source of this sequence is a human donor who received an intestinal transplant. The chain couples TRBV6-6 to TRBJ1-1, with D possibly matching TRBD1 (6 bases). The sequenced sample was unstimulated CD8+ T cells sorted from spleen or lymph node cells, obtained before intestinal transplant. The CDR3: CAVSQGIEAFF. Here the CDR3 DNA reads TGTGCCGTTTCACAGGGAATTGAAGCTTTCTTT.